These T cell receptor beta chains were read from a single sample in a study of blood T cell repertoires in COVID-19. Measured with immunoSEQ multiplex PCR; TCRdb has only the in-frame clones, and not every one. The sample records about 160,000 clones, just under 80% being singletons. Sequencing was carried out using peripheral blood. All receptors come from an elderly woman with acute or convalescent COVID-19. Each CDR3 is given with its conserved first and last residue. D genes are given only for firm matches. The size field is filled for only some rows; it gives once, few, many or a size class.

CDR3aa	CDR3nt	abundance	v_gene	j_gene	d_gene
CASNSAGEMREQYF	TGTGCCAGCAACTCCGCAGGGGAGATGCGAGAGCAGTACTTC	NA	TRBV28	TRBJ2-7	NA
CASSLNRAGEQFF	TGTGCCAGCAGCTTAAACAGGGCCGGTGAGCAGTTCTTC	few	TRBV7-8	TRBJ2-1	NA
CASSEGTGGGYTF	TGTGCCAGCAGTGAAGGGACAGGGGGCGGCTACACCTTC	NA	TRBV6-4	TRBJ1-2	TRBD1
CASRIGTGLANEKLFF	TGTGCCAGCAGAATTGGGACAGGGTTAGCTAATGAAAAACTGTTTTTT	few	TRBV27	TRBJ1-4	TRBD1
CASSPTGSYGYTF	TGTGCCAGCAGTCCAACAGGGAGCTATGGCTACACCTTC	NA	TRBV28	TRBJ1-2	NA
CASSLEGGTSAEAFF	TGCGCCAGCAGCTTGGAGGGGGGGACGAGCGCTGAAGCTTTCTTT	NA	TRBV5-1	TRBJ1-1	NA
CASSQGDRRDTQYF	TGTGCCAGCAGCCAAGGGGATCGGAGGGATACGCAGTATTTT	NA	TRBV3-1/TRBV3-2	TRBJ2-3	NA
CASSQSTGAGEQYF	TGTGCCAGCAGCCAATCAACAGGGGCGGGCGAGCAGTACTTC	NA	TRBV3-1/TRBV3-2	TRBJ2-7	TRBD1
CASSTQYQETQYF	TGTGCCAGTAGTACACAGTACCAAGAGACCCAGTACTTC	NA	TRBV19	TRBJ2-5	NA
CASSFSGGPQHF	TGTGCCAGTAGTTTCTCGGGTGGGCCCCAGCATTTT	NA	TRBV19	TRBJ1-5	NA
CASSLAGEPYNEQFF	TGCGCCAGCAGCTTGGCAGGGGAGCCTTACAATGAGCAGTTCTTC	NA	TRBV5-1	TRBJ2-1	NA
CASSAPGLLSGAQYF	TGTGCCAGCAGTGCCCCGGGTCTCCTCTCAGGGGCCCAGTACTTC	NA	TRBV28	TRBJ2-5	NA